Described below is a single TCR beta chain sequence and its context. The data were taken from a study of T cell changes during pregnancy in multiple sclerosis. V trimming: 5 bases; J trimming: 5 bases; junction bases outside the gene matches: 7. There are 14 residues in the CDR3. Germline V CDR1 and CDR2: MDHEN, SYDVKM. Measured with immunoSEQ multiplex PCR; TCRdb has only the in-frame clones, and not every one. This table holds 75,000 to 100,000 clones, about nine tenths found once. Sequenced material: peripheral blood, taken in the second trimester of pregnancy. The rearrangement joins TRBV28 to TRBJ2-7; 9 bases agree with TRBD1. The clonotype was recovered from a female donor in good health, enrolled as a control in a pregnancy study. This chain's CDR3 is CASSLGTGFNEQYF. CDR3 bases: TGTGCCAGCAGTCTAGGGACAGGGTTCAACGAGCAGTACTTC.